This TCR beta chain was identified during a study of technical replicates of blood from a handful of donors. V lost 5 bases to trimming and J lost 4 bases; unmatched junction nucleotides: 20. The CDR3 has 18 amino acids. Germline V CDR1 and CDR2: SGHTA, FQGNSA. Using immunoSEQ multiplex PCR, the repertoire was profiled, and TCRdb retains in-frame clones only, with some absent. The data contain 60,000 or so clones, around nine tenths of them seen just once; the ten biggest clones take up less than 5.5%. The TCR was taken from a human donor in good health. Some clones in this sample may be carry-over from other donors' samples. The V call is TRBV7-2, the J call TRBJ2-7; 7 bases are a match to TRBD2. Sequencing was done on a sample of PBMCs. CDR3 nucleotides: TGTGCCAGCAGCCCTACCGGAATTATGGGACTATTTTCGTACGAGCAGTACTTC. Its translation: CASSPTGIMGLFSYEQYF.